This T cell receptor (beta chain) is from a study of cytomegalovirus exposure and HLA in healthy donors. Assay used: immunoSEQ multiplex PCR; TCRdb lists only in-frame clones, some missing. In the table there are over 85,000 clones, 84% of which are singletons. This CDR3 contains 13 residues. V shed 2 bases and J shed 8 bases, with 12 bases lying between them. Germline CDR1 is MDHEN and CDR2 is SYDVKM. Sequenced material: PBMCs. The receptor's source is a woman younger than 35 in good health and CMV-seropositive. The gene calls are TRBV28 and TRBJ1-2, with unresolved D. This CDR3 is CASSLPSGSGYTF. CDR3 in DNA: TGTGCCAGCAGTTTACCATCGGGGAGCGGCTACACCTTC.